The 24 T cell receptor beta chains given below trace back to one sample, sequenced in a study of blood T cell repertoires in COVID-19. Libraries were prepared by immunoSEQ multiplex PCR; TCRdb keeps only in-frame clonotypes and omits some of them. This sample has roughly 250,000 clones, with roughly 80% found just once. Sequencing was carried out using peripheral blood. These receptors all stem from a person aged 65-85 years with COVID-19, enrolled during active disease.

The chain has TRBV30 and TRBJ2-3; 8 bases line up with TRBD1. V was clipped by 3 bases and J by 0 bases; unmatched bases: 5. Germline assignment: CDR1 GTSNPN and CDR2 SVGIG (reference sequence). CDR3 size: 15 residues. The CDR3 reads CAWRDRAASTDTQYF. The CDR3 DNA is TGTGCCTGGAGGGACAGGGCGGCTAGCACAGATACGCAGTATTTT.

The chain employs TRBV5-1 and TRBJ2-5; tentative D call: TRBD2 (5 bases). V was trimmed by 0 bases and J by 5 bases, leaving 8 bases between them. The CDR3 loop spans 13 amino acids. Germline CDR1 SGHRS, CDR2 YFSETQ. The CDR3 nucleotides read TGCGCCAGCAGCTTGGAGGCGGGCGAGACCCAGTACTTC. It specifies CASSLEAGETQYF.

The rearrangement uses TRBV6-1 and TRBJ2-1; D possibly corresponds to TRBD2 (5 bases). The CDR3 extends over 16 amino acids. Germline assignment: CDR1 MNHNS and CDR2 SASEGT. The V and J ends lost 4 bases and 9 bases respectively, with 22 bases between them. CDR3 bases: TGTGCCAGCAGTGGACGCGAGAGGAAATCCAGCGGTGAGCAGTTCTTC. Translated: CASSGRERKSSGEQFF.

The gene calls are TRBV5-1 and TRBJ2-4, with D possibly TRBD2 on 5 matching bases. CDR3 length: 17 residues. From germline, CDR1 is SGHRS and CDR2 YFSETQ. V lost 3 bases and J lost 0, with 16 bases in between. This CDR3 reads CASSWETGSEAKNIQYF. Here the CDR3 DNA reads TGCGCCAGCAGCTGGGAGACGGGATCAGAAGCCAAAAACATTCAGTACTTC.

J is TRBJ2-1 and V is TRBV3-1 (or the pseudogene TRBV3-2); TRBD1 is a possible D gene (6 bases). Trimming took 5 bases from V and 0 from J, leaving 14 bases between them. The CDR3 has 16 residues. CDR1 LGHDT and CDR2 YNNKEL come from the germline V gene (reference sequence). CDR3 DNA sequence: TGTGCCAGCAGCTACAGGACAGCGAGCTCCTACAATGAGCAGTTCTTC. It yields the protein CASSYRTASSYNEQFF.

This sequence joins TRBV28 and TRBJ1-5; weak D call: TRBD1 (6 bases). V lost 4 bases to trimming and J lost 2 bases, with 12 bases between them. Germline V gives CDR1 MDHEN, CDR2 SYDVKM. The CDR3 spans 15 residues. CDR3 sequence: CASSSGVIGNQPQHF. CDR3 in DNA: TGTGCCAGCAGTTCAGGGGTTATTGGCAATCAGCCCCAGCATTTT.

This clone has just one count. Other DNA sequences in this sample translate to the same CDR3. The CDR3, as DNA: TGTGCCAGCAGTCTATATTCGGATACGCAGTATTTT. This sequence encodes CASSLYSDTQYF. This rearrangement joins TRBV28 to TRBJ2-3; no reliable D call. CDR3 length: 12 residues. Trimming stripped 5 bases from V and 6 bases from J, with 9 bases between. Germline V gives CDR1 MDHEN, CDR2 SYDVKM.

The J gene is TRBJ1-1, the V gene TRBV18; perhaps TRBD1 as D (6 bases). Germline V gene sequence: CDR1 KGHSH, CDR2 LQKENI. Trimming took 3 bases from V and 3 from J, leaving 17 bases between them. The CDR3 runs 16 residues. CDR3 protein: CASSPLSGGRDTEAFF. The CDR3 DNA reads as TGTGCCAGCTCACCTCTTTCCGGGGGGCGGGACACTGAAGCTTTCTTT.

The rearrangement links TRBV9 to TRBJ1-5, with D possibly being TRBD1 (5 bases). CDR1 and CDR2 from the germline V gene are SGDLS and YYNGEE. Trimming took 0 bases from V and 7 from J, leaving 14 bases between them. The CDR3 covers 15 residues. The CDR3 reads CASSVDEGANQPQHF. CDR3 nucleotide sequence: TGTGCCAGCAGCGTAGATGAAGGGGCCAACCAGCCCCAGCATTTT.

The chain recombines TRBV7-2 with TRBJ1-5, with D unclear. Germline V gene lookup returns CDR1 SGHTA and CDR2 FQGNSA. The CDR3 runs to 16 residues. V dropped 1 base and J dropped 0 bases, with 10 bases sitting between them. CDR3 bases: TGTGCCAGCAGCTTAGGTTCGGGGAATAGCAATCAGCCCCAGCATTTT. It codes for CASSLGSGNSNQPQHF.

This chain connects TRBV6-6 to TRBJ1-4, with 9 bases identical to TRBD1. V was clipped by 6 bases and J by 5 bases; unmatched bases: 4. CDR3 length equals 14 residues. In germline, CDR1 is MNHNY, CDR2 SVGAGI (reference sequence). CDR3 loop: CASSDRGRNEKLFF. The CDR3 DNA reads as TGTGCCAGCAGCGACAGGGGGAGGAATGAAAAACTGTTTTTT.

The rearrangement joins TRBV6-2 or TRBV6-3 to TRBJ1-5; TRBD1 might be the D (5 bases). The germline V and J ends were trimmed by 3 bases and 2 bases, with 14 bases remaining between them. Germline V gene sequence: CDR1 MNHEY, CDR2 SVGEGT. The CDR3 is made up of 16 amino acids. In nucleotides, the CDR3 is TGTGCCAGCAGTTATCTCCGGGGGATGGGCAATCAGCCCCAGCATTTT. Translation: CASSYLRGMGNQPQHF.

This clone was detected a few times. The CDR3 here is CASSLVGGLQGPQHF. CDR3 sequence (DNA): TGTGCCAGCAGCTTAGTAGGGGGCCTCCAAGGGCCCCAGCATTTT. This chain connects TRBV7-2 to TRBJ1-5; TRBD1 aligns across 7 bases. Germline V gene data show CDR1 as SGHTA and CDR2 as FQGNSA. The CDR3 loop spans 15 amino acids. V was clipped by 1 base and J by 9 bases; unmatched bases: 9.

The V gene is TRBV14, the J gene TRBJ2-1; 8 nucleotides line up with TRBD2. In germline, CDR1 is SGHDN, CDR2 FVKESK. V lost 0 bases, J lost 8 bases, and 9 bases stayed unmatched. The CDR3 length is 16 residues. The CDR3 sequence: CASSQDLASGRYEQFF. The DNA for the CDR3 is TGTGCCAGCAGCCAAGATCTGGCTAGCGGGCGGTATGAGCAGTTCTTC. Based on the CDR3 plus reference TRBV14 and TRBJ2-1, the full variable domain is EAGVTQFPSHSVIEKGQTVTLRCDPISGHDNLYWYRRVMGKEIKFLLHFVKESKQDESGMPNNRFLAERTGGTYSTLKVQPAELEDSGVYFCASSQDLASGRYEQFFGPGTRLTVL.

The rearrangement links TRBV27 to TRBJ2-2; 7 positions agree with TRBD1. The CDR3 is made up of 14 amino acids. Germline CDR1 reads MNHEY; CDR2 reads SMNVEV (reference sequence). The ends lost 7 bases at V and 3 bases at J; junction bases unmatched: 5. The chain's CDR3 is CASKTDRDTGELFF. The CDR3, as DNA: TGTGCCAGCAAGACCGACAGGGACACCGGGGAGCTGTTTTTT.

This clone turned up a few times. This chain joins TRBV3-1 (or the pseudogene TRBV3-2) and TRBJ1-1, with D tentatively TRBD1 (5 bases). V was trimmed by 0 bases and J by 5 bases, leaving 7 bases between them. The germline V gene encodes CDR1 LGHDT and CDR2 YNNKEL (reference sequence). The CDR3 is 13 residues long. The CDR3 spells CASSQERGTEAFF. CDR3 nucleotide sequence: TGTGCCAGCAGCCAAGAACGGGGGACTGAAGCTTTCTTT.

CDR3 bases: TGTGCCACCAGTGAAGGTCAGGACGGGACTTACGAGCAGTACTTC. Translation: CATSEGQDGTYEQYF. The chain couples TRBV24-1 to TRBJ2-7; D is perhaps TRBD2 (6 bases). The V end lost 4 bases, the J end lost 4 bases, and 16 bases lay between the germline ends. Germline CDR1 reads KGHDR; CDR2 reads SFDVKD. The CDR3 contains 15 residues.

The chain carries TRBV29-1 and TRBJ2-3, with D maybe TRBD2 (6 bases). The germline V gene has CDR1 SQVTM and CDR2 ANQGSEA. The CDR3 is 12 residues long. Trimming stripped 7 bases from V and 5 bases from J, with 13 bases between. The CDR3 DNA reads TGCAGCGGCGCCCCGGGAGTAGATACGCAGTATTTT. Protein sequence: CSGAPGVDTQYF.

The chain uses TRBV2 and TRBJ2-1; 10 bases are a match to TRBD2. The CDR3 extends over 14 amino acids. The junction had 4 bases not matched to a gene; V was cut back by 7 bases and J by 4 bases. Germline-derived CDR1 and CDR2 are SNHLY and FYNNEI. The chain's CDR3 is CASTPGLAYNEQFF. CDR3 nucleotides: TGTGCCAGCACCCCGGGACTAGCGTACAATGAGCAGTTCTTC.

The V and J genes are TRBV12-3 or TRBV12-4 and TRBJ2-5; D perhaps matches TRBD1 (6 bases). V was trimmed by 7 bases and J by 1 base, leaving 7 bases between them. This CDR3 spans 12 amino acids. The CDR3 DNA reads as TGTGCCAGCACGACAGGCCAAGAGACCCAGTACTTC. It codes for CASTTGQETQYF.

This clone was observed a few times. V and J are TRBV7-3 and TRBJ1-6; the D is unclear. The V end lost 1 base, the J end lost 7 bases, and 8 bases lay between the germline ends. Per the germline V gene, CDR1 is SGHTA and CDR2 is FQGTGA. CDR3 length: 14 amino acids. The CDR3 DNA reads TGTGCCAGCAGCTTAATGCCCAGAAATTCACCCCTCCACTTT. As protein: CASSLMPRNSPLHF.

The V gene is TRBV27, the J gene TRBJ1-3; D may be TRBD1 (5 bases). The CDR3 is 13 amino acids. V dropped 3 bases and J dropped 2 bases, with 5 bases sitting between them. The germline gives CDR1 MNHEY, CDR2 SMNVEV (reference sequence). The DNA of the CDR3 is TGTGCCAGCAGTTTCAGGGCTGGAAACACCATATATTTT. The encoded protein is CASSFRAGNTIYF.

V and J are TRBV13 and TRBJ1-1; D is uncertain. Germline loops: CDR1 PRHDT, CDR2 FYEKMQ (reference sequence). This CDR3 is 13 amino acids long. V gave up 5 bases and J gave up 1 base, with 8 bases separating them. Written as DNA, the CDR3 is TGTGCCAGCAGCCTAGCCAGGAACACTGAAGCTTTCTTT. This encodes CASSLARNTEAFF.

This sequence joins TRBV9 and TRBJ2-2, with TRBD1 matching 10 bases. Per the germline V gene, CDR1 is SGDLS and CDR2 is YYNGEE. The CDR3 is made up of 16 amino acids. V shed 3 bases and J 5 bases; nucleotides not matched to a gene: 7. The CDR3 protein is CASSAPGQGRTGELFF. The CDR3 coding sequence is TGTGCCAGCAGCGCCCCGGGACAGGGGCGTACCGGGGAGCTGTTTTTT.